This T cell receptor (beta chain) stems from a study of blood T cell repertoires in COVID-19. Study-wide context: COVID-19 samples collected from the United States, Italy and Spain covered acute and convalescent phases. T cells, B-cell-depleted T cells, or PBMCs supplied cDNA or gDNA.

CDR1 is SGDLS, CDR2 YYNGEE, per germline. V was shortened by 0 bases and J by 1 base, with 8 bases between the two germline ends. CDR3 length: 15 amino acids. In the source study's methods: It was from reference gene primer amplification that nucleated cell counts were estimated. The protocol was immunoSEQ multiplex PCR, while the TCRdb copy is restricted to in-frame clones and leaves out a portion. Clone size and the V and J calls come from that table; the DNA yielded D and trimming. The table records some 290,000 clones, under 90% of them present only once. This clonotype originated in a woman aged 55-69 years with active or convalescent COVID-19. The gene calls are TRBV9 and TRBJ1-5; D is ambiguous. Sequenced: peripheral blood. CDR3 loop: CASSVGEVSNQPQHF. The CDR3 bases are TGTGCCAGCAGCGTAGGGGAGGTCAGCAATCAGCCCCAGCATTTT. The entire variable domain, with the rest obtained from reference TRBV9 and TRBJ1-5, is as follows: DSGVTQTPKHLITATGQRVTLRCSPRSGDLSVYWYQQSLDQGLQFLIQYYNGEERAKGNILERFSAQQFPDLHSELNLSSLELGDSALYFCASSVGEVSNQPQHFGDGTRLSIL.